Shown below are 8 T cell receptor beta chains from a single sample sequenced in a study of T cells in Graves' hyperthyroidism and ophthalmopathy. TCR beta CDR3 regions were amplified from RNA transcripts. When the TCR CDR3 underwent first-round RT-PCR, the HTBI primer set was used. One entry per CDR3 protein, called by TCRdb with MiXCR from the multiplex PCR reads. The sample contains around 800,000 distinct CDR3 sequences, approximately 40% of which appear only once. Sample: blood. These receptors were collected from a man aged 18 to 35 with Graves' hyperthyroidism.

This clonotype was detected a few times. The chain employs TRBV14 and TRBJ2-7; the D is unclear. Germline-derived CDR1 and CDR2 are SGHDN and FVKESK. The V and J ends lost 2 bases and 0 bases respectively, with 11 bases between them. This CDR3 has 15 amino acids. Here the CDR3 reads CASSQSANLSYEQYF. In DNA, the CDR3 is TGTGCCAGCAGCCAATCGGCTAACCTCTCCTACGAGCAGTACTTC.

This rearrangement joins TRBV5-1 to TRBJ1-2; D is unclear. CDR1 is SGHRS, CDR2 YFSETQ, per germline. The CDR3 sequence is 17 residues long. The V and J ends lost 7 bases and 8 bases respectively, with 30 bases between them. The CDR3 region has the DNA TGCGCCAGCCGACCCGACCGACTTTCTACCGTTTCGGGGGGCTACACCTTC. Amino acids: CASRPDRLSTVSGGYTF.

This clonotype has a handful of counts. CDR3 nucleotides: TGCGCCAGCAGCCAAGATCAAGGACAGGGGTACCACGAGCAGTACTTC. It encodes CASSQDQGQGYHEQYF. The J gene is TRBJ2-7, the V gene TRBV4-1; TRBD1 matches at 9 bases. CDR1 and CDR2 (germline): MGHRA, YSYEKL. The CDR3 runs to 16 residues. The V segment lost 0 bases and the J segment 5 bases; nucleotides outside the gene matches: 8.

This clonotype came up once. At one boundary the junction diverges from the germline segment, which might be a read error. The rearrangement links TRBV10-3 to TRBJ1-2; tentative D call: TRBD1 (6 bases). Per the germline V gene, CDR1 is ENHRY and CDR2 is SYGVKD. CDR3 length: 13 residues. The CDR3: CAISESNSDRLNF. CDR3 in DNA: TGTGCCATCAGTGAGTCCAACTCTGACAGGCTCAACTTC.

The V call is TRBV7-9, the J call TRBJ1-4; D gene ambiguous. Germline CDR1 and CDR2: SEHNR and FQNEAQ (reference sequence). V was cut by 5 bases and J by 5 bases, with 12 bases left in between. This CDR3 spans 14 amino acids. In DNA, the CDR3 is TGTGCCAGCAGCATGGGAGGGCTCAATGAAAAACTGTTTTTT. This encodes CASSMGGLNEKLFF.

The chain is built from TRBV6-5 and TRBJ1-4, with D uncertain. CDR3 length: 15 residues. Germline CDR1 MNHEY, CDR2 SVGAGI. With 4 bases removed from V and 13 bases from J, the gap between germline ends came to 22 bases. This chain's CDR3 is CASSFRLSAGWGLFF. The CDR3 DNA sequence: TGTGCCAGCAGTTTTAGGTTGAGCGCCGGGTGGGGACTGTTTTTT.

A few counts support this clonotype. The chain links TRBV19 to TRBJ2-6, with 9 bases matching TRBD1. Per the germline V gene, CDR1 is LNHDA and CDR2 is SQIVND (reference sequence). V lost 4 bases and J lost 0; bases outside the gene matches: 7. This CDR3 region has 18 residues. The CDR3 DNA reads TGTGCCAGTAGTACCCGACAGGGGGTAAACTCTGGGGCCAACGTCCTGACTTTC. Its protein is CASSTRQGVNSGANVLTF.

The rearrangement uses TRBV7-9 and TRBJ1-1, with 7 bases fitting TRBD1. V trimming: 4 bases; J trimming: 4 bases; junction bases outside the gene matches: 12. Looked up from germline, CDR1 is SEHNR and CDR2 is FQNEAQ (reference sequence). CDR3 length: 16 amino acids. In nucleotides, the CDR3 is TGTGCCAGCAGCTCCTTGACAGGGAAGGGCATCACTGAAGCTTTCTTT. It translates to CASSSLTGKGITEAFF.